The subject of this entry is one T cell receptor (beta chain). The target of this receptor is not known. Nothing much larger sits one base from this clone, and base qualities are not available. The data originate from a study of cytomegalovirus exposure and HLA in healthy donors (dated 2017 in TCRdb). Study-level background: According to a later analysis, one platform produced both the roughly 130 validation repertoires and the 670 or so repertoires of the first cohort. The study was designed to test whether signatures of past pathogen exposure could be identified by cataloging public T cell receptors. Along with the roughly 670-subject first cohort, a separate validation cohort of over a hundred different subjects was used. High-throughput TCR immunosequencing, statistical association of individual TCRs with disease status, and machine learning were combined to predict cytomegalovirus infection status.

The research as a whole found: According to the authors, the approach could potentially be generalized to other disease states and immunological phenotypes. In a later analysis, TCRs clustered in the first cohort were found to also tend to co-occur in the approximately 110 validation repertoires, with approximately 95% of cluster scores above 0. The study listed 164 TCR beta chains as associated with cytomegalovirus. A few of the identified cytomegalovirus-associated TCR beta chains were confirmed in vitro to be specific for cytomegalovirus antigens. Across donors, most TCR sequences were observed very rarely, whereas some public TCRs were present in many individuals. The classifier was reported to diagnose cytomegalovirus status with high specificity and sensitivity in both the original cohort and the validation cohort. The validation cohort had no HLA typing available for a later analysis, so co-occurrence within that cohort was assessed over all 130 or so repertoires.

CDR1 and CDR2 are drawn from the germline V gene (reference sequence): PRHDT, FYEKMQ. The CDR3 holds 15 amino acids from the cysteine to the phenylalanine. The DNA shown is the 45-base CDR3, in frame from base 1. Trimming removed 5 bases from V and 5 bases from J, leaving 17 bases between the germline ends. The donors belonged to the validation cohort of around 110 subjects, which was separate from the roughly 670-subject first cohort. Libraries came from the immunoSEQ multiplex PCR assay. The paper's data handling went like this. A statistical classification framework was built to diagnose cytomegalovirus status from the catalog of TCR beta chain sequences. TCRdb re-hosts the immuneACCESS table, in-frame sequences only. Its copies lack some clones; in the studies checked, an unresolved V gene accounts for under half of them, and the cause for the rest is not known. From that table come the V and J calls and clone size; the DNA was used to work out D and trimming. The sample yields over 150,000 clones; around nine tenths were counted once. The ten largest account for more than 2% of the sample.

The chain is made from TRBV13 and TRBJ2-3, with TRBD1 as a weak D call on 6 bases. Material: PBMCs. The TCR was taken from a woman under 30 in good health and CMV-seronegative. The CDR3 protein sequence reads: CASSVEVRGRDTQYF. The nucleotides read TGTGCCAGCAGCGTTGAAGTGAGGGGGAGAGATACGCAGTATTTT.